This T cell receptor (beta chain) was sequenced for a study of cytomegalovirus exposure and HLA in healthy donors. Findings and caveats of the study: Researchers had no immune exposure information except CMV serostatus available.

The study ran its PCR with 60 Vbeta and 13 Jbeta primers. Sequencing used immunoSEQ multiplex PCR; TCRdb keeps in-frame clones, though not all of them. The sample yields tens of thousands of clones, more than 60% seen once. V gave up 4 bases and J gave up 1 base, with 17 bases separating them. Germline values: CDR1 SGDLS, CDR2 YYNGEE. The CDR3 consists of 16 residues. On this clone itself: Its antigen remains unidentified.

This rearrangement joins TRBV9 to TRBJ1-2, with D tentatively TRBD1 (6 bases). Sequencing was performed on PBMCs. The TCR was taken from a woman aged 30 to 39 in good health and CMV-seronegative. CDR3 coding DNA: TGTGCCAGCAGCCCCCGTCAGGGGCTTTTTAACTATGGCTACACCTTC. Protein product: CASSPRQGLFNYGYTF.